One sample yielded the 24 T cell receptor beta chains listed below, sequenced in a study of T cell repertoires in cytomegalovirus infection (dated by TCRdb to about 2019). The sequencer was an Illumina HiSeq 1500. TCRdb itself trimmed the public reads at Q25 with fastp, ran MiXCR and retained productive beta chains. Each CDR3 protein appears once, grouped with its most common genes and DNA. The sample table holds about 480,000 distinct CDR3 sequences, of which roughly a third were seen once. The ten most abundant clones make up about a sixth of the sample. No antigen has been identified for these receptors. According to the study, the label for this sample's treatment or condition signals: in vitro stimulation with specific CMV peptide epitopes to enrich CMV-specific T cells. Sequences were derived from cultured PBMCs, sampled from culture after CMV antigen stimulation. The origin of the receptors is a human donor in good health (CMV status not recorded). Some clones in this sample may be carry-over from other donors' samples.

This rearrangement joins TRBV7-2 to TRBJ1-1; 7 positions match TRBD1. This CDR3 has 15 residues. Germline CDR1 is SGHTA and CDR2 is FQGNSA. J was trimmed by 1 base and V by 5 bases; bases with no gene match: 7. The CDR3 sequence is CASSTWTGSNTEAFF. The CDR3 DNA is TGTGCCAGCAGCACCTGGACAGGATCGAACACTGAAGCTTTCTTT. Combining the CDR3 with reference TRBV7-2 and TRBJ1-1 gives the whole variable domain GAGVSQSPSNKVTEKGKDVELRCDPISGHTALYWYRQSLGQGLEFLIYFQGNSAPDKSGLPSDRFSAERTGGSVSTLTIQRTQQEDSAVYLCASSTWTGSNTEAFFGQGTRLTVV.

This clonotype appeared a few times. The rearrangement joins TRBV19 to TRBJ1-2; a weak D match, TRBD1 (6 bases). From germline, CDR1 is LNHDA and CDR2 SQIVND (reference sequence). The CDR3 runs to 15 residues. The V gene lost 3 bases and the J gene lost 4 bases, with 15 bases spanning the gap. The CDR3 region is CASSILLSQGYGYTF. DNA of the CDR3: TGTGCCAGTAGTATTCTCTTATCACAGGGCTATGGCTACACCTTC.

About this clonotype itself: The junction departs from germline at one end; a sequencing error may be responsible. V is TRBV11-3 and J is TRBJ2-1; D unresolved. The CDR3 loop spans 16 amino acids. Germline V lookup: CDR1 SGHNT, CDR2 YENEEA. This CDR3 reads CASSLERPKAYNEQLF. In DNA, the CDR3 is TGTGCCAGCAGCCTCGAGAGGCCCAAGGCCTACAATGAGCAGTTATTC.

V gene TRBV9 combines with J gene TRBJ2-2; the match to TRBD2 covers 12 bases. Germline CDR1 reads SGDLS; CDR2 reads YYNGEE. Trimming removed 3 bases from V and 7 bases from J; junction bases left unmatched: 1. The CDR3 runs 14 residues. The CDR3 spells CASSALAGGGELFF. The CDR3 DNA reads as TGTGCCAGCAGCGCACTAGCGGGAGGCGGGGAGCTGTTTTTT.

This clonotype was seen many times. The J gene is TRBJ1-1, the V gene TRBV12-3 or TRBV12-4; 10 positions agree with TRBD1. This CDR3 comprises 13 residues. The V segment lost 8 bases and the J segment 1 base; nucleotides outside the gene matches: 1. The CDR3 spells CASRDRGNTEAFF. Written as DNA, the CDR3 is TGTGCCAGCCGGGACAGGGGGAACACTGAAGCTTTCTTT.

The chain employs TRBV12-3 or TRBV12-4 and TRBJ2-5; D is possibly TRBD1 (5 bases). The CDR3 is 14 residues long. V was shortened by 5 bases and J by 4 bases, with 14 bases between the two germline ends. The chain's CDR3 is CASSPQGYRETQYF. The CDR3 coding sequence is TGTGCCAGCAGTCCGCAGGGTTATCGAGAGACCCAGTACTTC.

This chain connects TRBV7-2 to TRBJ1-2; D unresolved. The ends were cut back, 5 bases at V and 2 bases at J, with 12 bases in the middle. Germline assignment: CDR1 SGHTA and CDR2 FQGNSA. This CDR3 comprises 14 residues. The CDR3 nucleotides are TGTGCCAGCAGCCCTGACCCTACCAACTATGGCTACACCTTC. Translation gives CASSPDPTNYGYTF. Filled out from reference TRBV7-2 and TRBJ1-2, the complete variable domain reads GAGVSQSPSNKVTEKGKDVELRCDPISGHTALYWYRQSLGQGLEFLIYFQGNSAPDKSGLPSDRFSAERTGGSVSTLTIQRTQQEDSAVYLCASSPDPTNYGYTFGSGTRLTVV.

The CDR3, as DNA: TGCGCCAGCAGCCAATTATTGTATGAAAAACTGTTTTTT. Amino acid sequence: CASSQLLYEKLFF. The V gene is TRBV4-1, the J gene TRBJ1-4; D not resolved. Trimming stripped 2 bases from V and 6 bases from J, with 7 bases between. This CDR3 contains 13 residues. Germline loops: CDR1 MGHRA, CDR2 YSYEKL.

The rearrangement joins TRBV6-2 or TRBV6-3 to TRBJ2-3, with a tentative D call TRBD2 (5 bases). The germline V gene has CDR1 MNHEY and CDR2 SVGEGT. V was cut by 4 bases and J by 6 bases, with 17 bases left in between. This CDR3 has 15 amino acids. Here the CDR3 reads CASSFGLSFEDTQYF. CDR3 nucleotides: TGTGCCAGCAGTTTCGGACTCTCCTTCGAGGATACGCAGTATTTT.

This clonotype occurred many times. CDR3 nucleotides: TGTGCCAGCAGCTTATTCAGAACTAGCGGGAGGGCCGGTGAGCAGTACTTC. It yields the protein CASSLFRTSGRAGEQYF. The chain is built from TRBV7-8 and TRBJ2-7; 13 bases are shared with TRBD2. V shed 2 bases, J shed 7 bases, and the junction held 11 bases outside the gene matches. The CDR3 has 17 amino acids. Germline CDR1 is SGHVS and CDR2 is FQNEAQ.

This clonotype was recorded a few times. The J gene is TRBJ1-1, the V gene TRBV6-2 or TRBV6-3; D perhaps matches TRBD1 (6 bases). V was cut by 2 bases and J by 3 bases, with 16 bases left in between. Germline loops: CDR1 MNHEY, CDR2 SVGEGT. CDR3 length: 16 amino acids. CDR3: CASSYVAGRGHTEAFF. CDR3 nucleotides: TGTGCCAGCAGTTACGTGGCGGGCAGGGGACACACTGAAGCTTTCTTT.

This clonotype was seen a handful of times. The rearrangement links TRBV7-9 to TRBJ2-5, with 9 positions matching TRBD2. This CDR3 comprises 18 residues. Germline CDR1 SEHNR, CDR2 FQNEAQ (reference sequence). Germline trimming cut 5 bases from V and 4 bases from J; bases unmatched to any gene: 17. The CDR3 loop is CASSPPRSSGRDRETQYF. The CDR3 coding sequence is TGTGCCAGCAGCCCCCCCAGGAGTAGCGGGAGAGATCGAGAGACCCAGTACTTC.

This clonotype was detected only a few times. V and J are TRBV5-4 and TRBJ2-1, with D perhaps matching TRBD1 or TRBD2 (5 bases each). The CDR3 consists of 17 residues. V dropped 0 bases and J dropped 2 bases, with 15 bases sitting between them. CDR1 SGHNT and CDR2 YYREEE come from the germline V gene (reference sequence). DNA of the CDR3: TGTGCCAGCAGCTTGGCACCGGGGCCACCTCCCTACAATGAGCAGTTCTTC. Translated, it gives CASSLAPGPPPYNEQFF.

The V and J genes are TRBV28 and TRBJ1-4; TRBD1 matches at 9 bases. Germline-derived CDR1 and CDR2 are MDHEN and SYDVKM. V was pared by 3 bases and J by 5 bases, with 4 bases of the junction left unmatched. This CDR3 is 15 amino acids long. The CDR3 region has the DNA TGTGCCAGCAGTTTTGGGGGACAGGGAAATGAAAAACTGTTTTTT. Amino acids: CASSFGGQGNEKLFF.

The rearrangement uses TRBV30 and TRBJ2-2; weak D call: TRBD1 (6 bases). CDR3 length: 15 residues. Looked up from germline, CDR1 is GTSNPN and CDR2 is SVGIG (reference sequence). Trimming shortened V by 3 bases and J by 8 bases, and 19 bases separated the two germline ends. The CDR3 region has the DNA TGTGCCTGGAGGCGGCCCAGGGGATTGGCAGGGGAGCTGTTTTTT. As protein: CAWRRPRGLAGELFF.

V is TRBV13 and J is TRBJ2-1; tentative D call: TRBD1 (5 bases). The CDR3 is 14 amino acids. The V end was cut by 6 bases, the J end by 3 bases, with 12 bases between. Germline CDR1 and CDR2: PRHDT and FYEKMQ (reference sequence). The CDR3 region has the DNA TGTGCCAGCAGTAGGGGCTTTGGCTACAATGAGCAGTTCTTC. Protein: CASSRGFGYNEQFF.

V is TRBV5-6 and J is TRBJ2-5, with TRBD2 matching over 8 bases. V was pared by 3 bases and J by 2 bases, with 9 bases of the junction left unmatched. Per germline, CDR1 SGHDT and CDR2 YYEEEE. This CDR3 contains 16 residues. CDR3 protein: CASSWVPGGGQETQYF. DNA for the CDR3: TGTGCCAGCAGCTGGGTACCGGGGGGGGGACAAGAGACCCAGTACTTC.

The rearrangement links TRBV12-3 or TRBV12-4 to TRBJ1-6, with D unclear. The CDR3 extends over 13 amino acids. V shed 6 bases and J shed 7 bases, with 10 bases lying between them. The DNA for the CDR3 is TGTGCCAGCAGCGAGCAAGGAAATTCACCCCTCCACTTT. Protein sequence: CASSEQGNSPLHF.

This chain joins TRBV19 and TRBJ2-1; tentative D call: TRBD2 (6 bases). CDR1 and CDR2 from the germline V gene are LNHDA and SQIVND (reference sequence). V was trimmed by 3 bases and J by 10 bases, leaving 19 bases between them. The CDR3 sequence is 15 residues long. The CDR3 DNA is TGTGCCAGTAGTATTGGCAGCGGGTTCCCAATGGAGCAGTTCTTC. It encodes CASSIGSGFPMEQFF.

A few counts support this clonotype. The chain employs TRBV6-1 and TRBJ2-1; 9 bases are a match to TRBD2. V was clipped by 3 bases and J by 7 bases; unmatched bases: 16. The CDR3 extends over 18 amino acids. The germline V gene encodes CDR1 MNHNS and CDR2 SASEGT. This CDR3 is CASSEGDSLAGFLNEQFF. CDR3 sequence (DNA): TGTGCCAGCAGTGAGGGGGATTCACTAGCGGGTTTTTTGAATGAGCAGTTCTTC.

The sample holds many counts of this clonotype. The chain has TRBV4-3 and TRBJ2-1; TRBD2 aligns across 9 bases. There are 12 residues in the CDR3. Germline-derived CDR1 and CDR2 are LGHNA and YSLEER. V lost 4 bases, J lost 8 bases, and 0 bases stayed unmatched. CDR3 amino acids: CASSRTSDEQFF. CDR3 sequence (DNA): TGCGCCAGCAGCCGGACTAGCGATGAGCAGTTCTTC.

The V and J genes are TRBV4-1 and TRBJ2-1, with a weak D call TRBD1 (6 bases). The germline V gene encodes CDR1 MGHRA and CDR2 YSYEKL. Deletions cut 4 bases from V and 7 bases from J, with 23 bases between. The CDR3 has 17 residues. CDR3 sequence (DNA): TGCGCCAGCAGCCTAAAATTAGGGGGTTTGACGGGAAATGAGCAGTTCTTC. Amino acids: CASSLKLGGLTGNEQFF.

This clonotype was seen a handful of times. The chain uses TRBV4-3 and TRBJ2-1; perhaps TRBD2 as D (5 bases). Germline V gene data show CDR1 as LGHNA and CDR2 as YSLEER. The CDR3 contains 15 residues. V was clipped by 0 bases and J by 8 bases, with 14 bases between them. This CDR3 is CASSQETLVIYEQFF. CDR3 DNA: TGCGCCAGCAGCCAAGAGACACTAGTAATCTATGAGCAGTTCTTC.

This clonotype was observed a handful of times. The chain has TRBV27 and TRBJ2-5, with D perhaps given as TRBD1 or TRBD2 (5 bases each). In germline, CDR1 is MNHEY, CDR2 SMNVEV (reference sequence). This CDR3 comprises 13 residues. Between the trimmed V and J ends, which lost 3 bases and 5 bases, there was a span of 10 bases. The CDR3 protein is CASSLGPGETQYF. The CDR3 region has the DNA TGTGCCAGCAGTTTGGGACCGGGGGAGACCCAGTACTTC.